The sequence of this T cell receptor beta chain was determined in a study of cytomegalovirus exposure and HLA in healthy donors. Amplification used 60 Vbeta primers and 13 Jbeta primers. Sequenced by immunoSEQ multiplex PCR; TCRdb stores in-frame clones only, minus some. This sample has around 150,000 clones, with around 80% found just once. Sequencing input: PBMCs. The sequence was obtained from a young man in good health.

The CDR3 nucleotides read TGTGCCTTCACACGCGGGTTTAATGAAAAACTGTTTTTT. Protein sequence: CAFTRGFNEKLFF. J is TRBJ1-4 and V is TRBV30; no clear D. V dropped 7 bases and J dropped 4 bases, with 13 bases sitting between them. The CDR3 is 13 amino acids. In germline, CDR1 is GTSNPN, CDR2 SVGIG (reference sequence).